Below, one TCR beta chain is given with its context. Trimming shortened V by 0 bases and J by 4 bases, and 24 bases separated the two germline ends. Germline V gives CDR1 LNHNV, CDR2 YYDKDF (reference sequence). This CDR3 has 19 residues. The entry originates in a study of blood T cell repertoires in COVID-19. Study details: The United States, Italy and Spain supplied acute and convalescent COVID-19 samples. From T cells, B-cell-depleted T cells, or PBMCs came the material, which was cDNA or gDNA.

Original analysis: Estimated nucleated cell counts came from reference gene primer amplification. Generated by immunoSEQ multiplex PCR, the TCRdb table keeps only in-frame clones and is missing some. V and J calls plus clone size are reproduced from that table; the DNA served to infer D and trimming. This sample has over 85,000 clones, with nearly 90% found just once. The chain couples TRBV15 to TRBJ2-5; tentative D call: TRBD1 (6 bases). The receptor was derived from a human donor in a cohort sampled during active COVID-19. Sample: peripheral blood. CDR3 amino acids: CATSRDQPRVVGTPETQYF. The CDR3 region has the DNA TGTGCCACCAGCAGAGATCAGCCCCGCGTGGTTGGGACACCAGAGACCCAGTACTTC.